Shown below are 21 T cell receptor beta chains from a single sample sequenced in a study of T cell changes during pregnancy in multiple sclerosis. TCRdb keeps only in-frame clones here, not all; method: immunoSEQ multiplex PCR. In the table there are fewer than 150,000 clones, roughly 95% of which are singletons. Sequenced material: peripheral blood, taken after pregnancy. Every receptor here comes from a female donor with multiple sclerosis, enrolled in a pregnancy study.

The gene calls are TRBV6-1 and TRBJ1-5; TRBD1 aligns across 8 bases. The V gene end was trimmed by 7 bases and the J gene end by 6 bases; junction bases not matched to a gene: 8. The CDR3 has 14 residues. The germline gives CDR1 MNHNS, CDR2 SASEGT. CDR3 residues: CASTTTGGGQPQHF. CDR3 nucleotide sequence: TGTGCCAGCACAACAACAGGGGGGGGTCAGCCCCAGCATTTT.

J is TRBJ2-5 and V is TRBV7-8; tentatively, D is TRBD1 (5 bases). Germline CDR1 is SGHVS and CDR2 is FQNEAQ. This CDR3 is 15 amino acids long. The ends were cut back, 1 base at V and 5 bases at J, with 14 bases in the middle. The CDR3 region has the DNA TGTGCCAGCAGCTTAGGATTCAGGGCCGAGGAGACCCAGTACTTC. It specifies CASSLGFRAEETQYF.

CDR3 sequence: CASSPGQGYTDTQYF. The CDR3 DNA reads TGTGCCAGCAGCCCCGGACAGGGATACACAGATACGCAGTATTTT. The chain has TRBV5-6 and TRBJ2-3; 8 bases fit TRBD1. V lost 4 bases and J lost 2; bases outside the gene matches: 6. Germline assignment: CDR1 SGHDT and CDR2 YYEEEE. The CDR3 sequence is 15 residues long.

The genes are TRBV7-9 and TRBJ2-1, with D unclear. The V and J ends lost 5 bases and 10 bases respectively, with 12 bases between them. Germline V gene data show CDR1 as SEHNR and CDR2 as FQNEAQ (reference sequence). The length of the CDR3 is 12 residues. The CDR3 DNA is TGTGCCAGCAGCCGAGAGCCTCGGGAGCAGTTCTTC. It encodes CASSREPREQFF.

The chain joins TRBV7-2 to TRBJ1-2; D not certain. Germline lookup yields CDR1 SGHTA and CDR2 FQGNSA. The CDR3 spans 13 residues. V was trimmed by 4 bases and J by 2 bases, leaving 8 bases between them. The CDR3 DNA follows: TGTGCCAGCAGCTCACCCGAGAACTATGGCTACACCTTC. Translation: CASSSPENYGYTF.

V is TRBV5-1 and J is TRBJ2-6; D unclear. V lost 5 bases to trimming and J lost 4 bases, with 10 bases between them. Germline CDR1 reads SGHRS; CDR2 reads YFSETQ. The CDR3 runs to 14 residues. CDR3 protein: CASRQTPGANVLTF. DNA of the CDR3: TGCGCCAGCAGGCAAACACCCGGGGCCAACGTCCTGACTTTC.

This chain connects TRBV13 to TRBJ2-2; D not resolved. The CDR3 length is 14 residues. V lost 0 bases and J lost 1, with 3 bases in between. CDR1 and CDR2 (germline): PRHDT, FYEKMQ (reference sequence). The CDR3 coding sequence is TGTGCCAGCAGCTTAGGCAGGAACACCGGGGAGCTGTTTTTT. It codes for CASSLGRNTGELFF.

The chain recombines TRBV7-2 with TRBJ2-7, with 7 bases aligning to TRBD1. Per the germline V gene, CDR1 is SGHTA and CDR2 is FQGNSA. V trimming: 5 bases; J trimming: 8 bases; junction bases outside the gene matches: 15. This CDR3 is built from 15 residues. The CDR3: CASSTGTVAGKKQYF. The CDR3 DNA reads as TGTGCCAGCAGCACAGGGACAGTGGCCGGGAAGAAGCAGTACTTC.

CDR3 protein: CASSQRGGRARDTQYF. The CDR3 bases are TGTGCCAGCAGCCAGAGGGGCGGGAGGGCCCGAGATACGCAGTATTTT. J is TRBJ2-3 and V is TRBV14, with 9 bases that match TRBD2. The CDR3 totals 16 residues. Germline V gene sequence: CDR1 SGHDN, CDR2 FVKESK. V dropped 3 bases and J dropped 5; count of bases not matched to a gene: 9.

This chain connects TRBV9 to TRBJ1-2; D uncertain. CDR3 length: 14 residues. V was pared by 0 bases and J by 2 bases, with 8 bases between. The germline V gene encodes CDR1 SGDLS and CDR2 YYNGEE. The CDR3 loop is CASSVVSGNYGYTF. The CDR3 DNA reads TGTGCCAGCAGCGTAGTGTCGGGGAACTATGGCTACACCTTC.

This chain links TRBV11-2 with TRBJ1-1, with 9 bases aligning to TRBD1. CDR3 length: 19 residues. After removal of 5 bases from V and 0 bases from J, the junction contained 16 bases not matched to a gene. Germline CDR1 SGHAT, CDR2 FQNNGV. The CDR3, as DNA: TGTGCCAGCAGCCGCCCACGGCGGGACAGGGTAGGGTTGAACACTGAAGCTTTCTTT. As protein: CASSRPRRDRVGLNTEAFF.

This clone was seen once. This chain uses TRBV2 with TRBJ1-1; D is perhaps TRBD1 (5 bases). In germline, CDR1 is SNHLY, CDR2 FYNNEI. V lost 7 bases to trimming and J lost 1 base, with 13 bases between them. This CDR3 region has 14 residues. CDR3 sequence reads: CASKGDPGNTEAFF. For the CDR3, the DNA is TGTGCCAGCAAAGGGGATCCAGGGAACACTGAAGCTTTCTTT.

The chain recombines TRBV28 with TRBJ1-3, with 7 bases matching TRBD1. CDR3 length: 15 residues. Trimming took 3 bases from V and 4 from J; bases not matched to a gene: 6. Per the germline V gene, CDR1 is MDHEN and CDR2 is SYDVKM. In DNA, the CDR3 is TGTGCCAGCAGTTTTGTCAGGGGGTCAGGAAACACCATATATTTT. Translation: CASSFVRGSGNTIYF.

This rearrangement joins TRBV19 to TRBJ2-1; TRBD1 matches at 10 bases. The J segment lost 7 bases and the V segment lost 9 bases, leaving 9 bases of the junction unmatched. This CDR3 spans 14 amino acids. Germline values: CDR1 LNHDA, CDR2 SQIVND (reference sequence). CDR3: CARPGQGWRNEQFF. Written as DNA, the CDR3 is TGTGCCAGACCGGGACAGGGGTGGAGAAATGAGCAGTTCTTC.

The chain uses TRBV7-9 and TRBJ2-1; 9 nucleotides agree with TRBD2. Germline CDR1 and CDR2: SEHNR and FQNEAQ (reference sequence). The CDR3 sequence is 17 residues long. Unmatched junction bases numbered 13, after V lost 5 bases and J lost 5 bases. The CDR3 region has the DNA TGTGCCAGCAGCCGGGCTTGGCGGGAGGGCCAGGACAATGAGCAGTTCTTC. It encodes CASSRAWREGQDNEQFF. Full variable domain (remainder filled in from reference TRBV7-9 and TRBJ2-1): DTGVSQNPRHKITKRGQNVTFRCDPISEHNRLYWYRQTLGQGPEFLTYFQNEAQLEKSRLLSDRFSAERPKGSFSTLEIQRTEQGDSAMYLCASSRAWREGQDNEQFFGPGTRLTVL.

The V call is TRBV6-1, the J call TRBJ1-4, with D maybe TRBD1 (5 bases). Germline V gene lookup returns CDR1 MNHNS and CDR2 SASEGT. The CDR3 has 16 residues. The V end was cut by 4 bases, the J end by 5 bases, with 17 bases between. CDR3 region: CASSVGRGTNNEKLFF. CDR3 nucleotides: TGTGCCAGCAGTGTTGGGCGGGGGACGAACAATGAAAAACTGTTTTTT.

The chain carries TRBV27 and TRBJ2-2; TRBD1 matches 9 bases. This CDR3 comprises 17 residues. CDR1 and CDR2 from the germline V gene are MNHEY and SMNVEV (reference sequence). The trim removed 5 bases at V and 6 bases at J, leaving 13 bases unmatched. CDR3 in amino acids: CASSVFTGTGIAGELFF. The CDR3 bases are TGTGCCAGCAGTGTGTTTACCGGGACAGGGATTGCCGGGGAGCTGTTTTTT.

The J gene is TRBJ2-1, the V gene TRBV6-1; the D is unclear. The length of the CDR3 is 13 residues. Trimming shortened V by 0 bases and J by 3 bases, and 3 bases separated the two germline ends. The V gene's germline CDR1 is MNHNS and CDR2 SASEGT. The CDR3 DNA reads as TGTGCCAGCAGTGAAGCTTACTACAATGAGCAGTTCTTC. Translating gives CASSEAYYNEQFF.

The rearrangement uses TRBV6-6 and TRBJ2-1, with TRBD1 matching over 7 bases. V trimming: 5 bases; J trimming: 6 bases; junction bases outside the gene matches: 10. CDR1 MNHNY and CDR2 SVGAGI come from the germline V gene (reference sequence). This CDR3 region has 15 residues. The chain's CDR3 is CASSKRQGWGNEQFF. Here the CDR3 DNA reads TGTGCCAGCAGTAAACGACAGGGTTGGGGCAATGAGCAGTTCTTC.

This chain links TRBV30 with TRBJ2-2; TRBD2 agrees at 8 bases. Per germline, CDR1 GTSNPN and CDR2 SVGIG (reference sequence). The CDR3 has 16 residues. V lost 1 base, J lost 0 bases, and 4 bases stayed unmatched. CDR3 coding DNA: TGTGCCTGGAGTGCCGGACTAGCCGCGAACACCGGGGAGCTGTTTTTT. Translation: CAWSAGLAANTGELFF.

The chain is built from TRBV7-8 and TRBJ2-7; 12 bases match TRBD2. The CDR3 totals 17 residues. With 1 base clipped from V and 0 bases from J, the junction kept 4 bases outside the gene matches. Looked up from germline, CDR1 is SGHVS and CDR2 is FQNEAQ. CDR3 DNA: TGTGCCAGCAGCTTAGGACTAGCGGGAGAACGCTCCTACGAGCAGTACTTC. It is translated as CASSLGLAGERSYEQYF.